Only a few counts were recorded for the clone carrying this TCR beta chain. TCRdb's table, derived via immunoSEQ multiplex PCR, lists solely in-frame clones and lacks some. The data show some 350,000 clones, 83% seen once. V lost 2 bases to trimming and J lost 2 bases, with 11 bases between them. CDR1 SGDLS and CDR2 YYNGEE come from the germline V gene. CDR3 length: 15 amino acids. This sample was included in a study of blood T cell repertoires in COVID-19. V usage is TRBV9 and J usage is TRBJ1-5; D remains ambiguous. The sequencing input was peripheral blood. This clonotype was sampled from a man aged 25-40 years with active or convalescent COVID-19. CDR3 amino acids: CASSVMVSGNQPQHF. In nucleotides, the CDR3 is TGTGCCAGCAGCGTTATGGTTAGCGGCAATCAGCCCCAGCATTTT. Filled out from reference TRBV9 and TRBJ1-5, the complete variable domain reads DSGVTQTPKHLITATGQRVTLRCSPRSGDLSVYWYQQSLDQGLQFLIQYYNGEERAKGNILERFSAQQFPDLHSELNLSSLELGDSALYFCASSVMVSGNQPQHFGDGTRLSIL.